This T cell receptor beta chain was identified during a study of shared clonotypes between healthy human individuals. Study results and caveats: Across subsets, estimated richness was generally greater for naive than for memory populations.

Running of the assay took place at deep level. TCRdb keeps only in-frame clones here, not all; method: immunoSEQ multiplex PCR. The table lists about 1 million clones, about 80% of them singletons. Points on this clone: Antigen: not known.

Germline CDR1 GTSNPN, CDR2 SVGIG (reference sequence). Trimming cost V 1 base and J 4 bases; bases outside gene matches: 17. CDR3 size: 19 residues. None of the donors, who were healthy HIV-negative adults, had recently had acute infections or vaccinations. Both subsets, CD45RA+ naive and CD45RA-negative memory, were split from the CD4+ cells. Sequenced: memory CD4+ T cells sorted from blood. Noted subset: CD45RA-negative fraction. The chain employs TRBV30 and TRBJ2-5; 11 nucleotides line up with TRBD2. This clonotype was obtained from a man between 18 and 35 years old in good health. The CDR3 DNA sequence: TGTGCCTGGAGTGGGGTAGCGGGGGGGCCGAAAATGGAAAGAGAGACCCAGTACTTC. It yields the protein CAWSGVAGGPKMERETQYF.